This TCR beta chain was sequenced during a study of blood T cells in healthy people across ages. Notes on the study in general: Estimated diversity that came from one million T cells was considered an underestimate.

This clonotype has just a few counts. What it binds is not known. With each sample, at least 5 micrograms of total RNA were extracted. Trimming cost V 0 bases and J 7 bases, with 15 bases left between them. The CDR3 has 14 residues. Germline loops: CDR1 DFQATT, CDR2 SNEGSKA (reference sequence). For the second PCR, which ran for roughly 6 to 12 cycles, a sample-barcoded 5' primer and a J-beta primer mix were used. Per-sample output comprised a minimum of 3 million paired-end reads containing CDR3. TCRdb independently ran MiXCR on the 5' RACE reads; one entry per CDR3 protein. The sample consists of 700,000 or so distinct CDR3 sequences, about 20% of them appearing once.

The sequenced sample was blood. This sequence originates from a man aged 70 or older in good health. The V and J genes are TRBV20-1 and TRBJ1-1; perhaps TRBD1 as D (5 bases). In DNA form, the CDR3 reads TGCAGTGCTAGAGATTTACGGGGGGGAGGTGAAGCTTTCTTT. Amino acid sequence: CSARDLRGGGEAFF.